Following are 22 T cell receptor beta chains from one sample sequenced in a study of blood T cell repertoires in COVID-19. Profiled with immunoSEQ multiplex PCR; TCRdb holds only in-frame clones, not every one. Of some 140,000 clones listed, roughly 80% are singletons. Sequenced material: peripheral blood. The receptors were gathered from a woman aged 65 to 85 with COVID-19, enrolled during active disease.

This rearrangement joins TRBV2 to TRBJ2-7; D might be TRBD2 (7 bases). The CDR3 runs to 13 residues. V was trimmed by 9 bases and J by 7 bases, leaving 19 bases between them. Germline V gives CDR1 SNHLY, CDR2 FYNNEI. The CDR3 here is CASRGGRAREQYF. The DNA for the CDR3 is TGTGCCAGTAGGGGGGGTCGGGCTCGAGAGCAGTACTTC.

The chain has TRBV9 and TRBJ1-1; D not certain. From germline, CDR1 is SGDLS and CDR2 YYNGEE. The CDR3 spans 15 residues. V was trimmed by 2 bases and J by 4 bases, leaving 15 bases between them. As DNA, the CDR3 is TGTGCCAGCAGCGTCAGTGGAGGGCCGATCACTGAAGCTTTCTTT. Its translation: CASSVSGGPITEAFF.

The chain recombines TRBV6-5 with TRBJ2-7, with TRBD1 as a possible D gene (5 bases). Germline CDR1 reads MNHEY; CDR2 reads SVGAGI. The CDR3 runs 15 residues. V was trimmed by 2 bases and J by 2 bases, leaving 13 bases between them. DNA of the CDR3: TGTGCCAGCAGTTACACCCCGGACATCGCCTACGAGCAGTACTTC. Translated, it gives CASSYTPDIAYEQYF.

This CDR3 is CASSHSLAGGLTGELFF. CDR3 in DNA: TGTGCCAGCTCGCACTCTTTAGCGGGGGGGCTTACCGGGGAGCTGTTTTTT. This sequence joins TRBV7-8 and TRBJ2-2; TRBD2 aligns across 11 bases. From germline, CDR1 is SGHVS and CDR2 FQNEAQ. Trimming took 8 bases from V and 5 from J; bases not matched to a gene: 13. The CDR3 sequence is 17 residues long. Full variable domain (rest looked up from reference TRBV7-8 and TRBJ2-2): GAGVSQSPRYKVAKRGQDVALRCDPISGHVSLFWYQQALGQGPEFLTYFQNEAQLDKSGLPSDRFFAERPEGSVSTLKIQRTQQEDSAVYLCASSHSLAGGLTGELFFGEGSRLTVL.

This clone was detected only once. This chain joins TRBV15 and TRBJ1-1, with 7 bases matching TRBD1. Germline V lookup: CDR1 LNHNV, CDR2 YYDKDF (reference sequence). After removal of 6 bases from V and 0 bases from J, the junction contained 10 bases not matched to a gene. The CDR3 is made up of 16 amino acids. The CDR3 sequence: CATRAAQGTLNTEAFF. CDR3 nucleotide sequence: TGTGCCACCAGGGCCGCACAGGGGACCCTGAACACTGAAGCTTTCTTT.

The genes are TRBV19 and TRBJ1-1, with D unclear. The CDR3 runs to 11 residues. With 3 bases removed from V and 8 bases from J, the gap between germline ends came to 7 bases. CDR1 is LNHDA and CDR2 is SQIVND in the germline V gene (reference sequence). The CDR3: CASSIRGEAFF. CDR3 DNA sequence: TGTGCCAGTAGTATCAGAGGAGAAGCTTTCTTT.

This clone was seen more than once but under ten times. The CDR3 coding sequence is TGTGCCAGCAGTTACCGACAGGGGTCTCTCTATGGCTACACCTTC. Translated: CASSYRQGSLYGYTF. J is TRBJ1-2 and V is TRBV6-5, with TRBD1 matching 8 bases. This CDR3 is built from 15 residues. Germline V gives CDR1 MNHEY, CDR2 SVGAGI. The V and J ends lost 2 bases and 4 bases, in that order; junction bases with no gene match: 6.

A note on this clone: The same CDR3 also results from other DNA sequences found in this sample. The rearrangement joins TRBV19 to TRBJ1-5, with 9 bases fitting TRBD1. This CDR3 contains 14 residues. J gave up 5 bases and V 4 bases, and 3 bases lay outside the gene matches. Germline-derived CDR1 and CDR2 are LNHDA and SQIVND (reference sequence). This CDR3 reads CASSTTGGYQPQHF. The DNA of the CDR3 is TGTGCCAGTAGTACAACAGGGGGCTATCAGCCCCAGCATTTT.

The chain joins TRBV5-6 to TRBJ2-3; unclear D gene. Germline lookup yields CDR1 SGHDT and CDR2 YYEEEE. Trimming pared 2 bases from V and 2 bases from J, leaving 3 bases between. This CDR3 contains 12 residues. The CDR3 sequence is CASSFYTDTQYF. CDR3 in DNA: TGTGCCAGCAGCTTCTACACAGATACGCAGTATTTT.

This clone has just one count. This chain joins TRBV3-1 (or the pseudogene TRBV3-2) and TRBJ1-2; 9 nucleotides align to TRBD1. The CDR3 has 16 residues. With 4 bases clipped from V and 1 base from J, the junction kept 7 bases outside the gene matches. Germline loops: CDR1 LGHDT, CDR2 YNNKEL (reference sequence). In DNA, the CDR3 is TGTGCCAGCAGCCGGCTGGACAGGGGATATAACTATGGCTACACCTTC. This gives the protein CASSRLDRGYNYGYTF.

The gene calls are TRBV30 and TRBJ1-1; no clear D. Germline values: CDR1 GTSNPN, CDR2 SVGIG (reference sequence). V was shortened by 0 bases and J by 1 base, with 6 bases between the two germline ends. The CDR3 runs to 13 residues. CDR3 residues: CAWSVPGNTEAFF. For the CDR3, the DNA is TGTGCCTGGAGTGTACCAGGGAACACTGAAGCTTTCTTT.

J is TRBJ1-1 and V is TRBV20-1, with D unclear. Germline-derived CDR1 and CDR2 are DFQATT and SNEGSKA (reference sequence). Trimming removed 4 bases at V and 1 base at J, with 4 bases between. The CDR3 totals 11 residues. Here the CDR3 reads CSANRNTEAFF. CDR3 in DNA: TGCAGTGCTAATAGGAACACTGAAGCTTTCTTT.

The J gene is TRBJ2-7, the V gene TRBV9, with D perhaps matching TRBD2 (7 bases). Germline assignment: CDR1 SGDLS and CDR2 YYNGEE. V was clipped by 0 bases and J by 1 base, with 11 bases between them. There are 15 residues in the CDR3. The CDR3 sequence is CASSVGEGESYEQYF. DNA for the CDR3: TGTGCCAGCAGCGTAGGGGAGGGGGAATCCTACGAGCAGTACTTC.

The V gene is TRBV3-1 (or the pseudogene TRBV3-2), the J gene TRBJ2-5; TRBD1 is a possible D gene (7 bases). V dropped 10 bases and J dropped 5 bases, with 14 bases sitting between them. Germline CDR1 and CDR2: LGHDT and YNNKEL (reference sequence). The CDR3 runs 12 residues. The CDR3 loop reads CATAQGRETQYF. The CDR3 DNA sequence: TGTGCCACCGCACAGGGGAGGGAGACCCAGTACTTC.

V is TRBV7-9 and J is TRBJ2-7; the D gene is possibly TRBD2 (5 bases). Germline-derived CDR1 and CDR2 are SEHNR and FQNEAQ (reference sequence). This CDR3 is built from 14 residues. Between the trimmed V and J ends, which lost 2 bases and 1 base, there was a span of 9 bases. The CDR3 DNA is TGTGCCAGCAGCTTACGGGGAGAGTCCTACGAGCAGTACTTC. Translating gives CASSLRGESYEQYF. Drawing the rest from reference TRBV7-9 and TRBJ2-7, the complete variable domain is DTGVSQNPRHKITKRGQNVTFRCDPISEHNRLYWYRQTLGQGPEFLTYFQNEAQLEKSRLLSDRFSAERPKGSFSTLEIQRTEQGDSAMYLCASSLRGESYEQYFGPGTRLTVT.

The V call is TRBV27, the J call TRBJ1-2, with D perhaps matching TRBD1 (5 bases). Per germline, CDR1 MNHEY and CDR2 SMNVEV (reference sequence). This CDR3 has 19 amino acids. The V and J ends lost 5 bases and 4 bases respectively, with 29 bases between them. DNA for the CDR3: TGTGCCAGCAGTCCACGGTGGGAACTGACAGCCGGGCTAGTCTATGGCTACACCTTC. As protein: CASSPRWELTAGLVYGYTF.

The gene calls are TRBV15 and TRBJ1-5; possible D gene TRBD1, 5 bases. Looked up from germline, CDR1 is LNHNV and CDR2 is YYDKDF (reference sequence). This CDR3 comprises 14 residues. Trimming stripped 8 bases from V and 2 bases from J, with 13 bases between. The CDR3 region has the DNA TGTGCCACCCGGGCCTGGGGCGGCAATCAGCCCCAGCATTTT. This gives the protein CATRAWGGNQPQHF.

The chain employs TRBV7-2 and TRBJ2-4; TRBD1 matches at 8 bases. The CDR3 is 13 amino acids. Trimming cost V 5 bases and J 8 bases; bases outside gene matches: 5. CDR1 and CDR2 (germline): SGHTA, FQGNSA. The CDR3 spells CASSDDRGDIQYF. The CDR3 nucleotides are TGTGCCAGCAGCGACGACAGGGGAGACATTCAGTACTTC.

The chain joins TRBV2 to TRBJ2-6; possibly TRBD1 for D (5 bases). V was cut by 6 bases and J by 0 bases, with 9 bases left in between. CDR3 size: 15 residues. From germline, CDR1 is SNHLY and CDR2 FYNNEI. DNA of the CDR3: TGTGCCAGCAGCGAGACAGACTCTGGGGCCAACGTCCTGACTTTC. Residues: CASSETDSGANVLTF.

Written as DNA, the CDR3 is TGTGCCAGCAGTTCCTACACGCACGGGGGGGGTTGGAAAGAGACCCAGTACTTC. It is translated as CASSSYTHGGGWKETQYF. This chain links TRBV27 with TRBJ2-5, with TRBD2 matching 8 bases. V shed 4 bases, J shed 3 bases, and the junction held 16 bases outside the gene matches. CDR3 length: 18 residues. From germline, CDR1 is MNHEY and CDR2 SMNVEV (reference sequence).

The CDR3 coding sequence is TGTGCCAGCCACAACAGGGGGTACTACAATGAGCAGTTCTTC. Its translation: CASHNRGYYNEQFF. V and J are TRBV2 and TRBJ2-1; TRBD1 matches at 8 bases. Germline assignment: CDR1 SNHLY and CDR2 FYNNEI. The CDR3 totals 14 residues. The V gene end was trimmed by 8 bases and the J gene end by 3 bases; junction bases not matched to a gene: 6.

The chain links TRBV5-1 to TRBJ2-7, with D perhaps TRBD2 (6 bases). The ends were cut back, 3 bases at V and 7 bases at J, with 17 bases in the middle. The length of the CDR3 is 14 residues. The germline V gene encodes CDR1 SGHRS and CDR2 YFSETQ. The CDR3 DNA reads TGCGCCAGCAGCTCGTTGGGGGGTCTTCAGGAGCAGTACTTC. Amino acid sequence: CASSSLGGLQEQYF.